The 12 T cell receptor beta chains given below trace back to one sample, sequenced in a study of blood T cells in healthy people across ages. PCR was performed a second time for roughly 7 to 12 cycles using a sample-barcoded 5' primer and a J-beta primer mix. TCRdb recomputed calls from the 5' RACE reads with MiXCR, one row per CDR3 protein. Counted here are 710,000 or so distinct CDR3 sequences, about 34% occurring once; the ten biggest clones make up 15%. The sample comprised blood. These receptors originate from a woman of 80 years or more in good health.

The gene calls are TRBV10-3 and TRBJ2-2; 8 bases are shared with TRBD1. CDR3 size: 15 residues. Germline V lookup: CDR1 ENHRY, CDR2 SYGVKD. Germline trimming cut 6 bases from V and 0 bases from J; bases unmatched to any gene: 3. The CDR3: CAIRSGGANTGELFF. The CDR3 DNA is TGTGCCATCAGGTCAGGGGGCGCGAACACCGGGGAGCTGTTTTTT.

About this clonotype itself: A read error may produce the germline difference seen at one junction end. The CDR3 sequence: CSASGRGTNIQFF. CDR3 bases: TGTAGTGCTAGCGGGCGGGGGACCAACATTCAGTTCTTC. The chain links TRBV20-1 to TRBJ2-4; 8 positions match TRBD2. The end of the DNA aligns better with TRBJ2-1, so the J call may be wrong. The CDR3 has 13 amino acids. The germline V gene has CDR1 DFQATT and CDR2 SNEGSKA (reference sequence).

The V gene is TRBV19, the J gene TRBJ2-1; D is undetermined. From germline, CDR1 is LNHDA and CDR2 SQIVND (reference sequence). Trimming removed 3 bases from V and 4 bases from J, with 4 bases in between. CDR3 length equals 12 residues. DNA of the CDR3: TGTGCCAGTAGTATCACGTACAATGAGCAGTTCTTC. Translation: CASSITYNEQFF.

Regarding this clonotype: One base away lies a much larger clone, so this may be a sequencing read error. The chain carries TRBV27 and TRBJ2-3; 9 nucleotides match TRBD2. This CDR3 is 15 amino acids long. Per the germline V gene, CDR1 is MNHEY and CDR2 is SMNVEV (reference sequence). For the CDR3, the DNA is TGTGCCGGCAGACCTAGCGGGGTTGGCACAGATACGCAGTATTTT. Translating it yields CAGRPSGVGTDTQYF.

This clonotype was counted at least ten times. J is TRBJ1-5 and V is TRBV10-3; 8 bases align to TRBD1. CDR3 length: 16 residues. Germline lookup yields CDR1 ENHRY and CDR2 SYGVKD. After removal of 0 bases from V and 0 bases from J, the junction contained 1 base not matched to a gene. The DNA of the CDR3 is TGTGCCATCAGTGAGTCTGGGACAGGTAGCAATCAGCCCCAGCATTTT. Translation: CAISESGTGSNQPQHF.

This chain connects TRBV5-1 to TRBJ2-7, with D perhaps matching TRBD1 (5 bases). V lost 0 bases, J lost 7 bases, and 17 bases lay in between. Germline V gene sequence: CDR1 SGHRS, CDR2 YFSETQ. The CDR3 sequence is 15 residues long. CDR3 coding DNA: TGCGCCAGCAGCTTGGGACAGTCGGTCGAGAATGAGCAGTACTTC. Translation: CASSLGQSVENEQYF.

There are many counts of this clonotype. The chain recombines TRBV4-2 with TRBJ2-7; TRBD2 aligns across 9 bases. This CDR3 has 16 residues. Germline-derived CDR1 and CDR2 are LGHNA and YNFKEQ. Losses at the gene ends were 4 bases for V and 3 bases for J; bases not matched to a gene: 10. This chain's CDR3 is CASSPARGAGGYEQYF. Here the CDR3 DNA reads TGTGCCAGCAGCCCAGCTCGCGGAGCGGGGGGCTACGAGCAGTACTTC.

This rearrangement joins TRBV10-3 to TRBJ2-7; D is tentatively TRBD1 or TRBD2 (6 bases each). Germline V gene sequence: CDR1 ENHRY, CDR2 SYGVKD. Trimming removed 10 bases from V and 3 bases from J, with 19 bases in between. The CDR3 runs 14 residues. The CDR3 is CATREGGGIYEQYF. DNA for the CDR3: TGTGCCACCAGAGAGGGGGGTGGGATCTACGAGCAGTACTTC.

This clonotype was found many times. The CDR3 here is CSAFVPHSLSYNEQFF. CDR3 nucleotide sequence: TGCAGTGCTTTCGTCCCTCACAGCTTATCCTACAATGAGCAGTTCTTC. The V gene is TRBV20-1, the J gene TRBJ2-1; D call uncertain. V was clipped by 5 bases and J by 1 base, with 18 bases between them. The CDR3 has 16 amino acids. In germline, CDR1 is DFQATT, CDR2 SNEGSKA (reference sequence).

This chain links TRBV14 with TRBJ1-5, with D possibly matching TRBD1 (6 bases). CDR1 SGHDN and CDR2 FVKESK come from the germline V gene. This CDR3 spans 14 amino acids. Trimming cost V 4 bases and J 0 bases, with 7 bases left between them. In nucleotides, the CDR3 is TGTGCCAGCAGCCCGGGACATAGCAATCAGCCCCAGCATTTT. Translating it yields CASSPGHSNQPQHF.

This clonotype has ten or more counts. The rearrangement links TRBV12-3 or TRBV12-4 to TRBJ1-5, with 7 bases fitting TRBD1. The CDR3 sequence is 14 residues long. V lost 4 bases, J lost 9 bases, and 9 bases stayed unmatched. CDR3 region: CASSSGQRPSPQHF. The CDR3, as DNA: TGTGCCAGCAGTTCGGGACAGCGTCCATCGCCCCAGCATTTT.

This clonotype was detected many times. This sequence joins TRBV7-2 and TRBJ2-1; the match to TRBD1 covers 10 bases. Germline CDR1 is SGHTA and CDR2 is FQGNSA. Unmatched junction bases numbered 6, after V lost 3 bases and J lost 4 bases. This CDR3 is 16 amino acids long. This chain's CDR3 is CASSFRDRGEYNEQFF. The CDR3 nucleotides are TGTGCCAGCAGCTTCCGGGACAGGGGTGAATACAATGAGCAGTTCTTC.